The clone carrying this T cell receptor (beta chain) was detected only once. The record originates from a study of T cell responses to AZD1222 COVID-19 vaccine. V lost 5 bases and J lost 4; bases outside the gene matches: 5. The CDR3 totals 14 residues. Germline CDR1 reads LNHDA; CDR2 reads SQIVND (reference sequence). Method: immunoSEQ multiplex PCR; TCRdb's copy keeps in-frame clones and lacks some. This sample has around 150,000 clones; 88% occur once, and the top ten carry 2% to 2.5%. The sequenced sample was peripheral blood, obtained on day 0 of AZD1222 vaccination. The V call is TRBV19, the J call TRBJ2-4; 7 bases fit TRBD1. This receptor was obtained from an adult in good health. The CDR3 spells CASSRQGSKNIQYF. The CDR3 DNA follows: TGTGCCAGTAGTCGACAGGGTTCGAAAAACATTCAGTACTTC.